These T cell receptor beta chains were read from a single sample in a study of human T cells and chemical hapten exposure. TCRdb recomputed calls from the RACE reads with MiXCR, one row per CDR3 protein. The sample shows roughly 38,000 distinct CDR3 sequences, 7.5% to 9% of them seen only once. Here the sequenced sample was whole blood, taken in connection with sensitization to the hapten diphenylcyclopropenone (DPC). All receptors come from a woman aged 50 to 65 with alopecia areata. Some clones in this sample may be carry-over from other donors' samples. CDR3s include the opening cysteine and the closing phenylalanine or tryptophan. A D gene is named only where the DNA matches it firmly. The listing skips clone size in some rows; elsewhere it reads once, few, many or a size class.

size	V	D	J	CDR3	DNA
NA	TRBV6-6	NA	TRBJ2-2	CASSTTGTTTGELFF	TGTGCCAGCAGTACCACCGGGACCACCACCGGGGAGCTGTTTTTT
many	TRBV5-4	TRBD2	TRBJ2-1	CASRLAIEDEQFF	TGTGCCAGTAGACTAGCGATTGAAGATGAGCAGTTCTTC
once	TRBV12-5	NA	TRBJ1-6	CASALTGNSPPHF	TGTGCTAGTGCCCTGACGGGGAATTCACCCCCCCACTTT
NA	TRBV3-1	NA	TRBJ2-1	CASSQDFSSVSYNEQFF	TGTGCCAGCAGCCAAGATTTTTCCTCGGTCTCCTACAATGAGCAGTTCTTC
NA	TRBV2	NA	TRBJ1-2	CASKLMGYTF	TGTGCCAGCAAGCTCATGGGCTACACCTTC
few	TRBV11-3	TRBD2	TRBJ2-2	CASSFYSGSGTGELFF	TGTGCCAGCAGCTTCTATAGCGGGAGCGGGACCGGGGAGCTGTTTTTT
many	TRBV27	TRBD1	TRBJ1-1	CASLQGGAMNTEAFF	TGTGCCAGCTTACAGGGGGGGGCCATGAACACTGAAGCTTTCTTT
few	TRBV7-2	NA	TRBJ1-4	CASSGQMANEKLFF	TGTGCCAGCAGCGGACAAATGGCTAATGAAAAACTGTTTTTT
many	TRBV4-2	TRBD2	TRBJ2-3	CASSQGGTSGSWRDTQYF	TGTGCCAGCAGCCAGGGAGGGACTAGCGGGAGTTGGAGAGATACGCAGTATTTT
many	TRBV18	TRBD2	TRBJ2-5	CASSPLAGGETQYF	TGTGCCAGCTCACCACTGGCGGGAGGAGAGACCCAGTACTTC
many	TRBV15	NA	TRBJ2-1	CATSINGQWGGEQFF	TGTGCCACCAGCATAAATGGGCAGTGGGGTGGTGAGCAGTTCTTC
many	TRBV5-1	TRBD1	TRBJ2-5	CASRRTGGRAETQYF	TGCGCCAGCAGGAGAACAGGGGGCCGAGCAGAGACCCAGTACTTC
NA	TRBV29-1	TRBD1	TRBJ2-7	CSVAGTGGYEQYF	TGCAGCGTTGCCGGGACAGGGGGTTACGAGCAGTACTTC
many	TRBV5-1	TRBD2	TRBJ2-1	CASSFRRGTSASYNEQFF	TGCGCCAGCAGCTTCCGCCGAGGGACTAGCGCCTCCTACAATGAGCAGTTCTTC
many	TRBV15	NA	TRBJ2-3	CATSRGRGTDTQYF	TGTGCCACCAGCAGAGGGAGGGGCACAGATACGCAGTATTTT
many	TRBV5-1	TRBD2	TRBJ2-3	CASMISGSTDTQYF	TGCGCCAGCATGATTAGCGGGTCCACAGATACGCAGTATTTT
few	TRBV29-1	NA	TRBJ2-5	CSSRDTARETQYF	TGCAGCTCGCGGGACACGGCTCGGGAGACCCAGTACTTC
few	TRBV18	TRBD2	TRBJ2-7	CASSPPSRLAGRYEQYF	TGTGCCAGCTCACCACCGAGTCGACTAGCGGGACGTTACGAGCAGTACTTC
many	TRBV7-2	NA	TRBJ2-3	CASSLAGSDTQYF	TGTGCCAGCAGCTTAGCCGGTAGCGATACGCAGTATTTT
many	TRBV20-1	NA	TRBJ2-5	CSASEEETQYF	TGCAGTGCTAGCGAAGAAGAGACCCAGTACTTC
many	TRBV18	NA	TRBJ2-3	CASSTGADTQYF	TGTGCCAGCTCCACGGGCGCGGATACGCAGTATTTT
NA	TRBV6-2/TRBV6-3	NA	TRBJ2-7	CASSQRQREQYF	TGTGCCAGCAGTCAACGACAACGGGAGCAGTACTTC
many	TRBV12-3/TRBV12-4	NA	TRBJ2-1	CASSLVVADNEQFF	TGTGCCAGCAGTTTGGTTGTTGCAGACAATGAGCAGTTCTTC
few	TRBV25-1	NA	TRBJ2-5	CATENPGQPQETQYF	TGTGCCACGGAGAACCCGGGACAACCCCAAGAGACCCAGTACTTC
NA	TRBV29-1	NA	TRBJ2-1	CSVEKRYSPNEQFF	TGCAGCGTTGAAAAACGGTACAGTCCTAATGAGCAGTTCTTC
many	TRBV6-2/TRBV6-3	NA	TRBJ2-5	CASSYPQGRGFKEHGTQYF	TGTGCCAGCAGTTATCCACAGGGTCGGGGCTTTAAGGAGCATGGGACCCAGTACTTC
few	TRBV20-1	NA	TRBJ2-7	CSGTPGRLTYEQYF	TGCAGTGGGACGCCAGGGAGGCTCACCTACGAGCAGTACTTC
many	TRBV27	TRBD1	TRBJ2-7	CASGRTGQVEQYF	TGTGCCAGCGGAAGGACAGGGCAAGTCGAGCAGTACTTC
many	TRBV12-3/TRBV12-4	TRBD2	TRBJ2-1	CASSLIAGVSNEQFF	TGTGCCAGCAGTTTAATAGCGGGAGTATCCAATGAGCAGTTCTTC
many	TRBV7-8	NA	TRBJ2-3	CASSHQSEGSSDTQYF	TGTGCCAGCAGCCACCAGAGCGAAGGGAGCTCGGATACGCAGTATTTT
many	TRBV2	NA	TRBJ2-7	CASSVWPSATYEQYF	TGTGCCAGCAGTGTCTGGCCTAGCGCGACCTACGAGCAGTACTTC
many	TRBV6-2/TRBV6-3	NA	TRBJ2-6	CASRPTGDFGANVLTF	TGTGCCAGCAGACCCACAGGGGACTTTGGGGCCAACGTCCTGACTTTC
NA	TRBV28	NA	TRBJ2-6	CASSLVPGANVLTF	TGTGCCAGCAGTTTAGTCCCTGGGGCCAACGTCCTGACTTTC
many	TRBV20-1	TRBD2	TRBJ2-5	CSAESERDADRGTQYF	TGCAGTGCAGAGAGCGAGCGGGACGCCGACCGGGGGACCCAGTACTTC
many	TRBV28	NA	TRBJ2-4	CASSQRWTGENIQYF	TGTGCCAGCAGTCAGAGATGGACCGGAGAAAACATTCAGTACTTC
NA	TRBV6-5	TRBD1	TRBJ2-6	CASSSGTGGANVLTF	TGTGCCAGCAGTTCCGGGACAGGGGGAGCCAACGTCCTGACTTTC
many	TRBV6-4	TRBD2	TRBJ2-1	CASSDGGSGNEQFF	TGTGCCAGCAGTGACGGCGGGAGTGGGAATGAGCAGTTCTTC
many	TRBV29-1	NA	TRBJ2-7	CSVSGPPAYEQYF	TGCAGCGTTTCCGGACCCCCCGCCTACGAGCAGTACTTC
NA	TRBV9	NA	TRBJ1-2	CASSEGRTYGYTF	TGTGCCAGCAGCGAAGGGCGGACCTATGGCTACACCTTC
many	TRBV28	NA	TRBJ1-2	CASRGTAYGYTF	TGTGCCAGCAGAGGGACGGCCTATGGCTACACCTTC
many	TRBV27	TRBD1	TRBJ2-7	CASSLERTGPYYEQYF	TGTGCCAGCAGTTTAGAACGGACAGGGCCCTACTACGAGCAGTACTTC
many	TRBV10-3	NA	TRBJ1-1	CAISVGPPKAFF	TGTGCCATCAGTGTGGGACCCCCTAAAGCTTTCTTT
many	TRBV5-1	NA	TRBJ2-5	CASSSSTDQETQYF	TGCGCCAGCAGCTCTTCAACCGACCAAGAGACCCAGTACTTC
many	TRBV29-1	TRBD1	TRBJ2-5	CSVRQGQETQYF	TGCAGCGTACGACAGGGGCAAGAGACCCAGTACTTC
many	TRBV7-2	NA	TRBJ2-3	CASSPGSEDTQYF	TGTGCCAGCAGCCCCGGGAGCGAAGATACGCAGTATTTT
many	TRBV6-2/TRBV6-3	NA	TRBJ1-1	CASSLLMTGEAFF	TGTGCCAGCAGTCTTCTGATGACAGGTGAAGCTTTCTTT
many	TRBV15	NA	TRBJ1-5	CATSREVRVGQPQHF	TGTGCCACCAGCAGAGAGGTCAGGGTGGGTCAGCCCCAGCATTTT
many	TRBV18	TRBD1	TRBJ2-7	CASSPGTGSYEQYF	TGTGCCAGCTCACCCGGGACAGGGTCCTACGAGCAGTACTTC
NA	TRBV18	NA	TRBJ2-1	CASSSLDGSWNEQFF	TGTGCCAGCTCATCCCTGGACGGGAGTTGGAATGAGCAGTTCTTC
many	TRBV19	NA	TRBJ1-5	CASSPKAQVFNQPQHF	TGTGCCAGTAGTCCTAAGGCACAGGTTTTCAATCAGCCCCAGCATTTT
NA	TRBV28	TRBD1	TRBJ1-5	CASSSTGGPYQPQHF	TGTGCCAGCAGTTCGACAGGGGGCCCCTATCAGCCCCAGCATTTT
many	TRBV12-3/TRBV12-4	NA	TRBJ2-7	CASTLDSGTATFTLSYEQYF	TGTGCCAGCACCCTAGACTCCGGAACAGCGACCTTTACCCTTTCCTACGAGCAGTACTTC